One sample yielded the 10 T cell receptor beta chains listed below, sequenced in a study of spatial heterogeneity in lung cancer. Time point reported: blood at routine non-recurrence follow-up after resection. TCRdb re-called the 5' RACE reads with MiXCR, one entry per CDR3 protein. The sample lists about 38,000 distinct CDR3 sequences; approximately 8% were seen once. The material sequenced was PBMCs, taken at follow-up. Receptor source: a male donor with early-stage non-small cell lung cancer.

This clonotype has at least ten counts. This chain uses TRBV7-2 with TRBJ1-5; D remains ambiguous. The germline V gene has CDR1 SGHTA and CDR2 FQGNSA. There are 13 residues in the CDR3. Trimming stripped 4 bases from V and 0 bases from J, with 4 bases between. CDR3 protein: CASSSRSNQPQHF. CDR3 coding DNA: TGTGCCAGCAGCTCCCGTAGCAATCAGCCCCAGCATTTT. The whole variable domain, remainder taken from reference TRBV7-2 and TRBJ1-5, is GAGVSQSPSNKVTEKGKDVELRCDPISGHTALYWYRQSLGQGLEFLIYFQGNSAPDKSGLPSDRFSAERTGGSVSTLTIQRTQQEDSAVYLCASSSRSNQPQHFGDGTRLSIL.

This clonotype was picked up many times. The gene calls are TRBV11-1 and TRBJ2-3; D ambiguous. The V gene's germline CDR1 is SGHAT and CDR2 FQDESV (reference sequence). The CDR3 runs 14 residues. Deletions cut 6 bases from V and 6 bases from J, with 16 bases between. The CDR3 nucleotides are TGTGCCAGCAGTCGGACCAACCTGCAGGATACGCAGTATTTT. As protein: CASSRTNLQDTQYF.

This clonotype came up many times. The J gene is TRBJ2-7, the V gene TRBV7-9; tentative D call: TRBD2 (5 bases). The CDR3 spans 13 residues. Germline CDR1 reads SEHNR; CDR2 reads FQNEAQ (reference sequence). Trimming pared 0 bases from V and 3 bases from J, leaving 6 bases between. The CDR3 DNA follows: TGTGCCAGCAGCTTAGCCGGGGACTACGAGCAGTACTTC. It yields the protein CASSLAGDYEQYF.

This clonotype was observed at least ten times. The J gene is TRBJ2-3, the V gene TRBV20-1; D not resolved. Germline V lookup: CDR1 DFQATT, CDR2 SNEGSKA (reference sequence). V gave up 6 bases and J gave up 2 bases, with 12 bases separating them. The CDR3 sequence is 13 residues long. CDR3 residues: CSATSGYTDTQYF. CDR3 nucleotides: TGCAGTGCCACCTCCGGGTACACAGATACGCAGTATTTT.

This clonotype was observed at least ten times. The chain's CDR3 is CASSLLRTGTEAFF. The DNA for the CDR3 is TGTGCCAGCAGCTTACTACGGACAGGCACTGAAGCTTTCTTT. This chain connects TRBV6-2 or TRBV6-3 to TRBJ1-1, with 7 bases that match TRBD1. V was clipped by 6 bases and J by 4 bases; unmatched bases: 8. The V gene's germline CDR1 is MNHEY and CDR2 SVGEGT. This CDR3 is 14 amino acids long.

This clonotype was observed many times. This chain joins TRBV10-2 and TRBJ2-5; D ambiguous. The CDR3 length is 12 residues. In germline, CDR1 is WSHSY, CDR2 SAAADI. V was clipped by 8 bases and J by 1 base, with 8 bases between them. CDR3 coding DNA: TGCGCCAGCGCGAGTCCCCAAGAGACCCAGTACTTC. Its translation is CASASPQETQYF.

For the CDR3, the DNA is TGTGCCAGCAGCCCAGGGGGCGGAAACATTCAGTACTTC. Amino acids: CASSPGGGNIQYF. This chain uses TRBV7-2 with TRBJ2-4, with 8 bases identical to TRBD1. Looked up from germline, CDR1 is SGHTA and CDR2 is FQGNSA. With 5 bases clipped from V and 6 bases from J, the junction kept 3 bases outside the gene matches. The CDR3 is 13 residues long.

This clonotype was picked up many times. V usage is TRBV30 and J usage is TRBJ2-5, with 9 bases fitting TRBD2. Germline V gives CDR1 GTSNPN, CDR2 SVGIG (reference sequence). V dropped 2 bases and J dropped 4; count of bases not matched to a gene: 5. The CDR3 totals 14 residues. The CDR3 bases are TGTGCCTGGAGTTTGGGACTAGCAGTAGAGACCCAGTACTTC. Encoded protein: CAWSLGLAVETQYF.

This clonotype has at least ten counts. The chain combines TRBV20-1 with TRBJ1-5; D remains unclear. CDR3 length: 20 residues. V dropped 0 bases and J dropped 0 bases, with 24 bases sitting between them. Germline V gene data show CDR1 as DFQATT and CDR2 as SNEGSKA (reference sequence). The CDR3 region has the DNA TGCAGTGCTAGAGATCCAGGACGGGATAACTTTTACGATAGCAATCAGCCCCAGCATTTT. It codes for CSARDPGRDNFYDSNQPQHF.

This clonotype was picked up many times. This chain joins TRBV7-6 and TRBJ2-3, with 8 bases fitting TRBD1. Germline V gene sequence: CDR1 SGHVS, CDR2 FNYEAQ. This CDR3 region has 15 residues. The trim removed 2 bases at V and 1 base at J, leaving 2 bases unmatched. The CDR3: CASSLQGAGTDTQYF. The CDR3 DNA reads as TGTGCCAGCAGCTTACAGGGGGCCGGCACAGATACGCAGTATTTT. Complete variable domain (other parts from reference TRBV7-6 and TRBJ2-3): GAGVSQSPRYKVTKRGQDVALRCDPISGHVSLYWYRQALGQGPEFLTYFNYEAQQDKSGLPNDRFSAERPEGSISTLTIQRTEQRDSAMYRCASSLQGAGTDTQYFGPGTRLTVL.